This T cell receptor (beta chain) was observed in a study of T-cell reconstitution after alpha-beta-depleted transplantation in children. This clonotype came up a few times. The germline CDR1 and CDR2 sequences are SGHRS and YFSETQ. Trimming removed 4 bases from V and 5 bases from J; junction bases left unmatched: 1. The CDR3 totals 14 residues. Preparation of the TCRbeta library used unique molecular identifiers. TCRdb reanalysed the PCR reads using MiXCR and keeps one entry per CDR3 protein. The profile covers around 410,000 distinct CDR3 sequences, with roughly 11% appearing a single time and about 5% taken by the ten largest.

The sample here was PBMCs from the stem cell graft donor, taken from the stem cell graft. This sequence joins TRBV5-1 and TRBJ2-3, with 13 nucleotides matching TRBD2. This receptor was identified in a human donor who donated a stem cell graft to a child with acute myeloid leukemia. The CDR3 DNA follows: TGCGCCAGCAGCAGGACTAGCGGGGGAGATACGCAGTATTTT. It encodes CASSRTSGGDTQYF.